This TCR delta chain derives from a study of gamma-delta chains in newborns, infants, children. Study summary: Microbial exposure reportedly drives polyclonal innate γδ T cell expansion after birth.

Comments on this clone: This is likely an artifact of a read error, given a far larger clone one base away. The same CDR3 arises from other DNA sequences in this sample as well.

The CDR3 covers 18 residues. Germline values: CDR1 GEAIGNYY, CDR2 EKD. TCRdb re-called clones from the reads via CATT. The sample has about 4,900 delta-chain clones; nearly 4% are singletons. The sequenced sample was blood. The source of this sequence is a child who was a newborn, infant or young child, either healthy, febrile or measles-vaccinated (not recorded which). The chain combines TRDV2 with TRDJ3; TRDD3 matches 11 bases. The CDR3 coding sequence is TGCGCCTGTGACCGTACTGGGGGATACTCCTGGGACACCCGACAGATGTTTTTC. It is translated as CACDRTGGYSWDTRQMFF.